This entry features one T cell receptor beta chain sequence. Its antigen is not known. The CDR3 sequence is 14 residues long. The V gene's germline CDR1 is SGHRS and CDR2 YFSETQ. After removal of 0 bases from V and 7 bases from J, the junction contained 5 bases not matched to a gene. The repertoire was sequenced with immunoSEQ multiplex PCR; TCRdb's copy has only in-frame clones and lacks some. The sample has around 62,000 clones; around 89% are singletons. This sample is part of a study of cytomegalovirus exposure and HLA in healthy donors. Findings and limits, study-wide: In vitro data verified a few CMV-associated chains as specific for CMV antigens. The listing of about 150 TCR beta chains classed them as cytomegalovirus-associated. Rare TCR sequences predominated, though certain public TCRs were found in many donors. Reports indicated that the classifier achieved high specificity and sensitivity in diagnosing cytomegalovirus status.

V is TRBV5-1 and J is TRBJ2-3, with 7 nucleotides matching TRBD1. The material sequenced was PBMCs. The sequence was obtained from a woman aged 18-30 years in good health and CMV-seronegative. CDR3 in amino acids: CASSLEGASNTQYF. CDR3 nucleotide sequence: TGCGCCAGCAGCTTGGAGGGGGCTAGTAATACGCAGTATTTT.